At least ten counts were recorded for the clone carrying this T cell receptor beta chain. Its target is not known. These data are taken from a study of identical twins. TCRdb ran MiXCR on the 5' RACE reads and lists one entry per CDR3 protein. This sample has some 500,000 distinct CDR3 sequences, with more than 9% found just once. Study-level points and caveats: These conclusions were based on statistical analysis (cross-sectional, not following the same donors). For zero-insertion analyses, partial confounding could come from invariant MAIT and iNKT cells. Models predicted less out-of-frame TCR alpha sharing in monozygotic twins than was found.

The same data also contributed to another study, on yellow fever vaccine responses in identical twins. From that paper: Twins reportedly had a vaccine T cell response that seemed partly convergent, partly personalized.

Sequencing used PBMCs. This TCR was recovered from a woman aged 18-29 years in good health.

Written as DNA, the CDR3 is TGTGCCAGCAGTTCTAGCGGAGGGGAGGCAGATACGCAGTATTTT. The encoded protein is CASSSSGGEADTQYF. The chain joins TRBV28 to TRBJ2-3, with 7 bases fitting TRBD2. Per the germline V gene, CDR1 is MDHEN and CDR2 is SYDVKM. The CDR3 is 15 amino acids. J lost 4 bases, V lost 4 bases, and 8 bases had no gene match.